This TCR beta chain was captured by sequencing in a study of CD8+CD57+ T cells in acquired aplastic anemia. Deletions cut 5 bases from V and 2 bases from J, with 9 bases between. Per the germline V gene, CDR1 is MNHEY and CDR2 is SMNVEV (reference sequence). The CDR3 runs 13 residues. This clonotype occurred many times. According to the study, genomic DNA was the template for TCR beta VDJ and CDR3 profiling. MiXCR was run by TCRdb on the reads, yielding one entry per CDR3 protein. The sample has 400,000 to 450,000 distinct CDR3 sequences; 65% to 80% are singletons. The sample consisted of sorted CD4+, CD8+, or CD8+CD57+ T cells (not recorded which) from PBMCs. This clonotype was obtained from a human donor in good health, serving as a control. V and J are TRBV27 and TRBJ2-5; no firm D call. CDR3 region: CASSLARQETQYF. Here the CDR3 DNA reads TGTGCCAGCAGTCTCGCCCGACAAGAGACCCAGTACTTC.